The 20 T cell receptor beta chains below all came from one sample that was sequenced in a study of shared clonotypes between healthy human individuals. CD45RO negativity and positive selection for CCR7 defined naive CD8 cells, a population that excluded terminally differentiated effector memory CD45RA+ cells. Libraries were prepared by immunoSEQ multiplex PCR; TCRdb keeps only in-frame clonotypes and omits some of them. The profile covers millions of clones, with about 95% appearing a single time and 0.85% to 1.2% taken by the ten largest. Sequencing was performed on naive CD8+ T cells sorted from blood. Receptors originate from a man between 18 and 29 years old in good health.

The gene calls are TRBV28 and TRBJ2-3; D might be TRBD1 or TRBD2, each matching 5 bases. Trimming stripped 4 bases from V and 3 bases from J, with 11 bases between. Germline V gene lookup returns CDR1 MDHEN and CDR2 SYDVKM. The CDR3 consists of 14 residues. In nucleotides, the CDR3 is TGTGCCAGCAGTTATTTGGGGGATACAGATACGCAGTATTTT. This gives the protein CASSYLGDTDTQYF.

V gene TRBV6-5 combines with J gene TRBJ2-7; 8 nucleotides line up with TRBD1. The germline gives CDR1 MNHEY, CDR2 SVGAGI. This CDR3 spans 12 amino acids. V shed 5 bases, J shed 5 bases, and the junction held 2 bases outside the gene matches. CDR3 loop: CASSTTGDEQYF. As DNA, the CDR3 is TGTGCCAGCAGTACGACAGGGGACGAGCAGTACTTC.

J is TRBJ2-1 and V is TRBV19; TRBD2 agrees at 9 bases. V dropped 2 bases and J dropped 10; count of bases not matched to a gene: 6. Germline CDR1 reads LNHDA; CDR2 reads SQIVND (reference sequence). The CDR3 runs 14 residues. In nucleotides, the CDR3 is TGTGCCAGTAGTATACGCGGGGGGGCCGAGGAGCAGTTCTTC. This gives the protein CASSIRGGAEEQFF. The full variable domain, in which reference TRBV19 and TRBJ2-1 provide the parts outside the CDR3, is DGGITQSPKYLFRKEGQNVTLSCEQNLNHDAMYWYRQDPGQGLRLIYYSQIVNDFQKGDIAEGYSVSREKKESFPLTVTSAQKNPTAFYLCASSIRGGAEEQFFGPGTRLTVL.

This chain uses TRBV30 with TRBJ2-3; D possibly corresponds to TRBD2 (6 bases). CDR1 and CDR2 (germline): GTSNPN, SVGIG (reference sequence). With 2 bases removed from V and 0 bases from J, the gap between germline ends came to 12 bases. This CDR3 spans 15 amino acids. The DNA for the CDR3 is TGTGCCTGGAGTCACGGGACTTCTAGCACAGATACGCAGTATTTT. Amino acid sequence: CAWSHGTSSTDTQYF.

This clone occurred once. The rearrangement joins TRBV15 to TRBJ2-1; 10 bases agree with TRBD2. The CDR3 extends over 17 amino acids. In germline, CDR1 is LNHNV, CDR2 YYDKDF (reference sequence). The V gene end was trimmed by 4 bases and the J gene end by 7 bases; junction bases not matched to a gene: 13. Written as DNA, the CDR3 is TGTGCCACCAGCACCACCGCGGCTAGCGGGGGATTTAATGAGCAGTTCTTC. Its translation: CATSTTAASGGFNEQFF.

This chain links TRBV28 with TRBJ1-4; no clear D. The CDR3 runs 16 residues. The germline V and J ends were trimmed by 2 bases and 0 bases, with 10 bases remaining between them. Germline CDR1 reads MDHEN; CDR2 reads SYDVKM. The CDR3 DNA reads as TGTGCCAGCAGTTTACTGGGGATTGCAACTAATGAAAAACTGTTTTTT. It encodes CASSLLGIATNEKLFF.

The chain joins TRBV7-9 to TRBJ2-2, with 9 bases matching TRBD1. Germline V lookup: CDR1 SEHNR, CDR2 FQNEAQ (reference sequence). The length of the CDR3 is 16 residues. After removal of 5 bases from V and 0 bases from J, the junction contained 4 bases not matched to a gene. The CDR3 sequence is CASSNRGLTNTGELFF. The CDR3 DNA reads as TGTGCCAGCAGCAACAGGGGGCTGACGAACACCGGGGAGCTGTTTTTT.

This clone was detected once. This chain connects TRBV6-1 to TRBJ2-7; perhaps TRBD1 as D (6 bases). The CDR3 runs 14 residues. The V gene lost 5 bases and the J gene lost 4 bases, with 15 bases spanning the gap. Germline loops: CDR1 MNHNS, CDR2 SASEGT. CDR3 sequence (DNA): TGTGCCAGCAGTACGTTGGGACAACTATACGAGCAGTACTTC. Translation gives CASSTLGQLYEQYF.

The rearrangement uses TRBV6-1 and TRBJ2-1; D may be TRBD1 (5 bases). The length of the CDR3 is 14 residues. Germline V gives CDR1 MNHNS, CDR2 SASEGT. V shed 7 bases and J shed 5 bases, with 15 bases lying between them. The CDR3 protein is CASNPWGSDNEQFF. The CDR3 nucleotides are TGTGCCAGCAACCCCTGGGGCAGCGACAATGAGCAGTTCTTC.

V is TRBV19 and J is TRBJ2-1, with 12 bases that match TRBD2. The V segment lost 2 bases and the J segment 5 bases; nucleotides outside the gene matches: 10. The CDR3 consists of 18 residues. Germline V lookup: CDR1 LNHDA, CDR2 SQIVND (reference sequence). The CDR3 loop is CASSIMDGLAGFDNEQFF. CDR3 sequence (DNA): TGTGCCAGTAGTATAATGGACGGACTAGCGGGGTTCGACAATGAGCAGTTCTTC.

The chain links TRBV2 to TRBJ2-2; D unclear. Germline CDR1 reads SNHLY; CDR2 reads FYNNEI. Trimming removed 4 bases from V and 1 base from J, with 1 base in between. The CDR3 runs 12 residues. The CDR3 DNA sequence: TGTGCCAGCAGTGGGAACACCGGGGAGCTGTTTTTT. It encodes CASSGNTGELFF.

This chain joins TRBV9 and TRBJ1-2; 10 bases fit TRBD1. Germline-derived CDR1 and CDR2 are SGDLS and YYNGEE. V shed 3 bases and J 4 bases; nucleotides not matched to a gene: 6. The CDR3 has 15 amino acids. The CDR3 sequence: CASSGPRDRGYGYTF. The DNA of the CDR3 is TGTGCCAGCAGCGGCCCCCGGGACAGGGGCTATGGCTACACCTTC. Complete variable domain (other parts from reference TRBV9 and TRBJ1-2): DSGVTQTPKHLITATGQRVTLRCSPRSGDLSVYWYQQSLDQGLQFLIQYYNGEERAKGNILERFSAQQFPDLHSELNLSSLELGDSALYFCASSGPRDRGYGYTFGSGTRLTVV.

This chain connects TRBV4-1 to TRBJ1-1; TRBD1 matches at 7 bases. The CDR3 runs to 14 residues. V was pared by 4 bases and J by 5 bases, with 7 bases of the junction left unmatched. Per the germline V gene, CDR1 is MGHRA and CDR2 is YSYEKL. CDR3 in amino acids: CASSLQSGGTEAFF. In DNA form, the CDR3 reads TGCGCCAGCAGCCTACAATCAGGGGGTACTGAAGCTTTCTTT.

V is TRBV6-1 and J is TRBJ1-2, with D unresolved. CDR3 length equals 14 residues. V lost 0 bases to trimming and J lost 1 base, with 6 bases between them. Germline V gene lookup returns CDR1 MNHNS and CDR2 SASEGT. DNA of the CDR3: TGTGCCAGCAGTGAAGCGCTGTTTAACTATGGCTACACCTTC. Protein: CASSEALFNYGYTF.

This sequence joins TRBV5-8 and TRBJ1-5; a possible D gene is TRBD1 (6 bases). CDR1 SGHTS and CDR2 YDEGEE come from the germline V gene. The V end was cut by 4 bases, the J end by 7 bases, with 18 bases between. The CDR3 loop spans 15 amino acids. This CDR3 reads CASSRTGWGAQPQHF. The CDR3 coding sequence is TGTGCCAGCAGCCGGACTGGGTGGGGGGCGCAGCCCCAGCATTTT.

The rearrangement links TRBV13 to TRBJ2-1, with 7 bases matching TRBD2. The CDR3 totals 16 residues. CDR1 is PRHDT and CDR2 is FYEKMQ in the germline V gene (reference sequence). V shed 6 bases, J shed 5 bases, and the junction held 13 bases outside the gene matches. The CDR3 DNA reads as TGTGCCAGCAGGCCCTTTGCGGGAGATTCGGACAATGAGCAGTTCTTC. The encoded protein is CASRPFAGDSDNEQFF.

The chain carries TRBV28 and TRBJ2-7; tentatively, D is TRBD2 (6 bases). CDR1 is MDHEN, CDR2 SYDVKM, per germline. The CDR3 extends over 14 amino acids. V was shortened by 5 bases and J by 0 bases, with 11 bases between the two germline ends. The CDR3 DNA is TGTGCCAGCAGTAAGGCGGGAAGCTCCTACGAGCAGTACTTC. Translated: CASSKAGSSYEQYF.

V is TRBV4-1 and J is TRBJ2-1; 8 bases are a match to TRBD1. The CDR3 is made up of 17 amino acids. CDR1 and CDR2 (germline): MGHRA, YSYEKL. Trimming cost V 0 bases and J 0 bases; bases outside gene matches: 4. DNA for the CDR3: TGCGCCAGCAGCCAAGAGCCTGGGACAGGCTCCTACAATGAGCAGTTCTTC. As protein: CASSQEPGTGSYNEQFF.

V gene TRBV2 combines with J gene TRBJ2-7; the match to TRBD2 covers 8 bases. Germline V gives CDR1 SNHLY, CDR2 FYNNEI. This CDR3 has 13 amino acids. V lost 6 bases, J lost 7 bases, and 8 bases stayed unmatched. Here the CDR3 DNA reads TGTGCCAGCAGAGCGGGAGCCGCAGATGAGCAGTACTTC. Translation: CASRAGAADEQYF.

The V gene is TRBV27, the J gene TRBJ2-2, with TRBD1 identical over 10 bases. The CDR3 totals 18 residues. J lost 7 bases, V lost 7 bases, and 18 bases had no gene match. Germline CDR1 reads MNHEY; CDR2 reads SMNVEV (reference sequence). This chain's CDR3 is CASTLLNTGQGTFGELFF. The CDR3 bases are TGTGCCAGCACTCTCCTCAATACGGGACAGGGGACGTTCGGGGAGCTGTTTTTT.